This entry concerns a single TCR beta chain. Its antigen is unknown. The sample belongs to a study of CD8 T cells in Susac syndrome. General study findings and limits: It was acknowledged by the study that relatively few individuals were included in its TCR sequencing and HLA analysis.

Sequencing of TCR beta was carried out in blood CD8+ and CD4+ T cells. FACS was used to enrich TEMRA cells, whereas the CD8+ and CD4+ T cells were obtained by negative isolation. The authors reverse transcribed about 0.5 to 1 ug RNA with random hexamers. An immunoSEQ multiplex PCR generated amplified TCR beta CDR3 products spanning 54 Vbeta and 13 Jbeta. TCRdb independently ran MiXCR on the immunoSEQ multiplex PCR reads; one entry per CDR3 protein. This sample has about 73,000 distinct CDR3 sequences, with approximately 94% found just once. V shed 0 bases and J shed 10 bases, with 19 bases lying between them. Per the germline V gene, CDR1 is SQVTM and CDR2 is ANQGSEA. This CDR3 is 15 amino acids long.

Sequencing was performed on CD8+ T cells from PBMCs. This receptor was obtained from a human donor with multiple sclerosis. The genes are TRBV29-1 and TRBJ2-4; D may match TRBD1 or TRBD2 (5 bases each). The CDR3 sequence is CSVEEIGDLPWIQYF. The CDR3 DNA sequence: TGCAGCGTTGAAGAGATTGGGGACCTCCCGTGGATTCAGTACTTC.